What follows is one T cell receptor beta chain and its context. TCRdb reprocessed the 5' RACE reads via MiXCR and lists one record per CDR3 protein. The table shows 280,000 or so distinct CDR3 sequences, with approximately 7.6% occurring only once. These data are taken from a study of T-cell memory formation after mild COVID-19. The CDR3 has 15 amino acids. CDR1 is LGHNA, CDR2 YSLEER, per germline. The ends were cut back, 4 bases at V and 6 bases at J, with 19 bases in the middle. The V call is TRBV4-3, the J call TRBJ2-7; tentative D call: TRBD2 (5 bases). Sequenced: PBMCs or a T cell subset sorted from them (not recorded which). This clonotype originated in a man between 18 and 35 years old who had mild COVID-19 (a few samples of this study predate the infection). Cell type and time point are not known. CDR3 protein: CASSRLRGGPLEQYV. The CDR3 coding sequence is TGCGCCAGCAGCCGATTACGCGGAGGACCTCTCGAGCAGTACGTC.